The 5 T cell receptor beta chains presented below share a single source sample, sequenced in a study of CD8 T cells in ankylosing spondylitis. MiXCR, run by TCRdb on the 5' RACE reads, gives a single entry per CDR3 protein. The sample lists about 840,000 distinct CDR3 sequences, 10% to 15% occurring once. General study points: Characteristic of ankylosing spondylitis blood, it appeared, was a TCR beta motif comprising several highly homologous variants.

No antigen has been assigned to these receptors. Material for sequencing was blood, either unsorted or a sorted T cell fraction (not recorded which). The receptors were sampled from a male donor with ankylosing spondylitis.

This clonotype was seen ten or more times. One end of the junction is discordant with germline, which a read error may explain. The genes are TRBV20-1 and TRBJ2-1, with D maybe TRBD2 (6 bases). The length of the CDR3 is 12 residues. Germline V gene lookup returns CDR1 DFQATT and CDR2 SNEGSKA (reference sequence). In DNA form, the CDR3 reads TGCAGTGCCAGAGCTAGCGTGAATGAGCAGTTCTTC. Encoded protein: CSARASVNEQFF.

In DNA, the CDR3 is TGTGCCAGCAGGATCGACAGGGTCTTCTCTGGGGCCAACGTCCTGACTTTC. It codes for CASRIDRVFSGANVLTF. The chain employs TRBV7-9 and TRBJ2-6; TRBD1 matches 7 bases. The CDR3 extends over 17 amino acids. The germline gives CDR1 SEHNR, CDR2 FQNEAQ (reference sequence). V trimming: 6 bases; J trimming: 0 bases; junction bases outside the gene matches: 8.

The rearrangement links TRBV20-1 to TRBJ1-1; D is perhaps TRBD1 (6 bases). CDR1 is DFQATT, CDR2 SNEGSKA, per germline (reference sequence). The CDR3 spans 14 residues. V dropped 6 bases and J dropped 2 bases, with 16 bases sitting between them. In DNA, the CDR3 is TGCAGTGCCGCCCGACAGGAAACTAACACTGAAGCTTTCTTT. Its protein is CSAARQETNTEAFF.

This clonotype was detected only a few times. The chain uses TRBV6-6 and TRBJ1-2; weak D call: TRBD1 (6 bases). Trimming removed 7 bases from V and 4 bases from J, with 13 bases in between. Germline lookup yields CDR1 MNHNY and CDR2 SVGAGI (reference sequence). This CDR3 has 13 residues. As DNA, the CDR3 is TGTGCCAGCACCCGGGACACATCCTATGGCTACACCTTC. Its protein is CASTRDTSYGYTF.

This clonotype was seen a handful of times. The CDR3 here is CASGGQGDQPQHF. The CDR3 region has the DNA TGTGCCAGCGGCGGCCAGGGCGATCAGCCCCAGCATTTT. This sequence joins TRBV7-9 and TRBJ1-5; D might be TRBD1 (5 bases). The germline V gene encodes CDR1 SEHNR and CDR2 FQNEAQ (reference sequence). V was clipped by 8 bases and J by 5 bases, with 13 bases between them. This CDR3 comprises 13 residues. The variable domain in full, with the rest retrieved from reference TRBV7-9 and TRBJ1-5, is DTGVSQNPRHKITKRGQNVTFRCDPISEHNRLYWYRQTLGQGPEFLTYFQNEAQLEKSRLLSDRFSAERPKGSFSTLEIQRTEQGDSAMYLCASGGQGDQPQHFGDGTRLSIL.